These 18 T cell receptor beta chains came from one sample sequenced in a study of monozygotic twins with inflammatory bowel disease. TCRdb reanalyzed the 5' RACE reads and collapses them to one entry per CDR3 protein, without DNA. Here the sample table reports some 170,000 distinct CDR3 sequences. The sample was blood. The receptors here all came from a human donor with ulcerative colitis or Crohn's disease, or a healthy co-twin of an affected twin (not recorded which).

The chain carries TRBV18 and TRBJ2-3. Germline V gene data show CDR1 as KGHSH and CDR2 as LQKENI. The CDR3 totals 11 residues. CDR3 amino acids: CASSPSYTQYF.

This rearrangement joins TRBV20-1 to TRBJ1-5; checking the TCRdb D call of TRBD1 is not possible without DNA. The CDR3 runs 14 residues. Germline V gives CDR1 DFQATT, CDR2 SNEGSKA (reference sequence). CDR3 in amino acids: CSARTGSPNQPQHF.

CDR3 amino acids: CSASDLVNQAYNEQFF. The chain has TRBV20-1 and TRBJ2-1. CDR3 size: 16 residues. The germline V gene has CDR1 DFQATT and CDR2 SNEGSKA (reference sequence).

CDR3 in amino acids: CASSQAGKLYNSPLHF. The chain carries TRBV4-1 and TRBJ1-6. This CDR3 is built from 16 residues. The germline CDR1 and CDR2 sequences are MGHRA and YSYEKL.

The rearrangement links TRBV27 to TRBJ2-2; the D call of TRBD2 rests on TCRdb alone, since no DNA is present to check it. Germline CDR1 and CDR2: MNHEY and SMNVEV (reference sequence). This CDR3 contains 15 residues. Here the CDR3 reads CASSLSGLAGGKLFF.

The J gene is TRBJ1-2, the V gene TRBV18; TCRdb's assignment of TRBD1 cannot be checked, as there is no DNA. Germline V gene sequence: CDR1 KGHSH, CDR2 LQKENI. The CDR3 has 16 residues. The CDR3 loop reads CASSSSGTGGRSGYTF.

This chain uses TRBV5-1 with TRBJ2-1. The CDR3 is made up of 13 amino acids. Germline CDR1 is SGHRS and CDR2 is YFSETQ. CDR3: CASSYQGHGEQFF.

The chain has TRBV7-9 and TRBJ2-5. The length of the CDR3 is 12 residues. The V gene's germline CDR1 is SEHNR and CDR2 FQNEAQ (reference sequence). CDR3 sequence: CASSLADPTQYF.

The V gene is TRBV7-6, the J gene TRBJ2-5; the TCRdb call, TRBD1, lacks DNA for checking. The CDR3 totals 15 residues. Germline CDR1 and CDR2: SGHVS and FNYEAQ. The CDR3 region is CASKKDRGHQETQYF. The whole variable domain, remainder taken from reference TRBV7-6 and TRBJ2-5, is GAGVSQSPRYKVTKRGQDVALRCDPISGHVSLYWYRQALGQGPEFLTYFNYEAQQDKSGLPNDRFSAERPEGSISTLTIQRTEQRDSAMYRCASKKDRGHQETQYFGPGTRLLVL.

V usage is TRBV11-1 and J usage is TRBJ2-1; the D gene TCRdb calls, TRBD1, cannot be checked with no DNA. The germline V gene encodes CDR1 SGHAT and CDR2 FQDESV (reference sequence). The CDR3 is 18 residues long. CDR3 protein: CASSLIAPTGSSYNEQFF.

CDR3 in amino acids: CASRPIRDRGGLNTEAFF. The V call is TRBV12-2, the J call TRBJ1-1. TRBV12-2 is a listed pseudogene. The CDR3 has 18 residues.

The J gene is TRBJ2-5, the V gene TRBV15; with no DNA, the TCRdb D assignment of TRBD1 cannot be verified. The CDR3 consists of 15 residues. Looked up from germline, CDR1 is LNHNV and CDR2 is YYDKDF (reference sequence). CDR3 in amino acids: CATSSPGGGGETQYF.

The chain combines TRBV7-6 with TRBJ1-5. The CDR3 contains 16 residues. Germline CDR1 reads SGHVS; CDR2 reads FNYEAQ. CDR3 sequence reads: CASSLEDGSRNQPQHF.

The V call is TRBV20-1, the J call TRBJ2-7; absent DNA, TCRdb's TRBD1 call cannot be checked. From germline, CDR1 is DFQATT and CDR2 SNEGSKA (reference sequence). The CDR3 extends over 12 amino acids. CDR3 region: CSAGYRDYEQYF.

V is TRBV20-1 and J is TRBJ1-2; TCRdb selects TRBD1, and the lack of DNA leaves this call unchecked. Germline values: CDR1 DFQATT, CDR2 SNEGSKA (reference sequence). The length of the CDR3 is 15 residues. The CDR3 sequence: CSARHPNQGAYGYTF.

The chain links TRBV5-1 to TRBJ2-1; TCRdb designates TRBD2, a call that cannot be tested without DNA. In germline, CDR1 is SGHRS, CDR2 YFSETQ. This CDR3 is built from 18 residues. The CDR3 here is CASSITTSGRSSYNEQFF.

The chain joins TRBV5-1 to TRBJ1-4; absent DNA, TCRdb's TRBD1 call cannot be checked. This CDR3 has 15 residues. Germline CDR1 and CDR2: SGHRS and YFSETQ. The CDR3 protein is CASSPETAINEKLFF.

This rearrangement joins TRBV2 to TRBJ2-2; TCRdb lists TRBD2, though no DNA is available to test this call. CDR3 length: 18 residues. Germline V gene sequence: CDR1 SNHLY, CDR2 FYNNEI. CDR3 protein: CASSPLKLAGVAAGELFF.